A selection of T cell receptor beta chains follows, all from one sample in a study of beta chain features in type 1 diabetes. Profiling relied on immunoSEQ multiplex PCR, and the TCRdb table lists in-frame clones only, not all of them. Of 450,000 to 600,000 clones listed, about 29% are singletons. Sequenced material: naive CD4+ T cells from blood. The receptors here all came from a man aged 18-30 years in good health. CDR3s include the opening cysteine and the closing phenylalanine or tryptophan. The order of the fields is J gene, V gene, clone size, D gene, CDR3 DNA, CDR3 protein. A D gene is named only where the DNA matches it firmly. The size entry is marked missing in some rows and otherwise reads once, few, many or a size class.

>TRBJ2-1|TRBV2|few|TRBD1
TGTGCCAGCAACCACGACAGGGGGATTTACAATGAGCAGTTCTTC
CASNHDRGIYNEQFF
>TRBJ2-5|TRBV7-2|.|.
TGTGCCAGCAGCTTGGTCAGGGGCGGTGCGAGAGAGACCCAGTACTTC
CASSLVRGGARETQYF
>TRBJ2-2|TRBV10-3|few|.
TGTGCCATCAGTGAGGGTTCCAGGAATACCGGGGAGCTGTTTTTT
CAISEGSRNTGELFF
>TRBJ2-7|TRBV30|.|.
TGTGCCTGGGACTTACCCTCCTACGAGCAGTACTTC
CAWDLPSYEQYF
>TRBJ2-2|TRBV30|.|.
TGTGCCTGGAGTGCTAGACCCACCGGGGAGCTGTTTTTT
CAWSARPTGELFF
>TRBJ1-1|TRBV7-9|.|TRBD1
TGTGCCAGCAGCACCCGGACAGGGACTGAAGCTTTCTTT
CASSTRTGTEAFF
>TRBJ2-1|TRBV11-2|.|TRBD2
TGTGCCAGCATCCTCGGACTAGCGGGAATACACAATGAGCAGTTCTTC
CASILGLAGIHNEQFF
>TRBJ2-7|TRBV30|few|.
TGTGCCTGGAGTGTCAGGAGACAGAGCTACGAGCAGTACTTC
CAWSVRRQSYEQYF
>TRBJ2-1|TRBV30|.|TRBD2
TGTGCCTGGCGACTAGCGGGAGGGTGGAATGAGCAGTTCTTC
CAWRLAGGWNEQFF
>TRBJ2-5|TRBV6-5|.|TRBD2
TGTGCCAGCAGTCCGTGGTTAGCGGGAGAAGAGACCCAGTACTTC
CASSPWLAGEETQYF
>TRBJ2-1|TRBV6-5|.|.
TGTGCCAGCAGTTATTCGAGTCCGGGACTGTACAATGAGCAGTTCTTC
CASSYSSPGLYNEQFF
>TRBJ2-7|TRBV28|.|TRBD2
TGTGCCAGCAGTCCCGAGCTCGGGAGGGCCTGGCAGCAGTACTTC
CASSPELGRAWQQYF
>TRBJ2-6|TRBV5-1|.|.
TGCGCCAGCAGCCAAACAGGGTCTGGGGCCAACGTCCTGACTTTC
CASSQTGSGANVLTF
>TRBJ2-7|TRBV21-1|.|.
TGTGCCAGCAGCAAACGGGGTCCCTGGGGCTCCTACGAGCAGTACTTC
CASSKRGPWGSYEQYF
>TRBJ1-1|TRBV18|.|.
TGTGCCAGCTCACCATGGGAGAGCTACACTGAAGCTTTCTTT
CASSPWESYTEAFF
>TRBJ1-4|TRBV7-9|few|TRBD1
TGTGCCAGCAGCTCCGGGACAGTTAGTGAAAAACTGTTTTTT
CASSSGTVSEKLFF
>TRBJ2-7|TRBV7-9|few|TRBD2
TGTGCCAGCAGCCGTGGGGTAGCGGGAGACCACGAGCAGTACTTC
CASSRGVAGDHEQYF
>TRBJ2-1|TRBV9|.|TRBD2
TGTGCCAGCAGTGCTGCGGCGGGAGCCTACAATGAGCAGTTCTTC
CASSAAAGAYNEQFF
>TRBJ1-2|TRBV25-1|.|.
TGTGCCAGCAGTAGTCCGGGGAGGGACTATGGCTACACCTTC
CASSSPGRDYGYTF
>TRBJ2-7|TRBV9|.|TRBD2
TGTGCCAGCAGTGACGGGACTAGCGGGACCGAGCAGTACTTC
CASSDGTSGTEQYF
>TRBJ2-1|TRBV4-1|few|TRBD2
TGCGCCAGCAGCCAAGGCCCACCTAGCGGGAGACTGTTCTTC
CASSQGPPSGRLFF
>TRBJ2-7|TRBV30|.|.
TGTGCCTGGAGGGGCAGAGCCTACGAGCAGTACTTC
CAWRGRAYEQYF
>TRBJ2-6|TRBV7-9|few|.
TGTGCCAGCAGCTTAACATTAGGGGCCAACGTCCTGACTTTC
CASSLTLGANVLTF
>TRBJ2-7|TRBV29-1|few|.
TGCAGCGTCACAGGGCAATCCAACGAGCAGTACTTC
CSVTGQSNEQYF
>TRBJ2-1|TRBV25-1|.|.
TGTGCCAGCACCCGGGGCAATGAGCAGTTCTTC
CASTRGNEQFF
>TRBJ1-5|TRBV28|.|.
TGTGCCAGCAGTTTGTATCAGGGGTGGCAGCCCCAGCATTTT
CASSLYQGWQPQHF
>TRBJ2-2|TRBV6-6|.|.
TGTGCCAGCAGTTCGACTCAAAACACCGGGGAGCTGTTTTTT
CASSSTQNTGELFF
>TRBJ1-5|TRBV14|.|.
TGTGCCAGCAGCCAAGATCCAAATCAGCCCCAGCATTTT
CASSQDPNQPQHF
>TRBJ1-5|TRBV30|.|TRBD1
TGTGCCTGGAGGGCCCAGGGGGTGAATCAGCCCCAGCATTTT
CAWRAQGVNQPQHF
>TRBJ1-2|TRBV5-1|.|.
TGCGCCAGCAGCTTGGTCCCAGATAACTATGGCTACACCTTC
CASSLVPDNYGYTF
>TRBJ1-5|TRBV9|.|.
TGTGCCAGCAGCGTATGGGGTGATCAGCCCCAGCATTTT
CASSVWGDQPQHF
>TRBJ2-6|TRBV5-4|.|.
TGTGCCAGCAGCTTGTCGCGTCTTGGAGCCAACGTCCTGACTTTC
CASSLSRLGANVLTF
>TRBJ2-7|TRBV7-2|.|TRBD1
TGTGCCAGCAGCAGAGACAGGGTTCTCAACGAGCAGTACTTC
CASSRDRVLNEQYF
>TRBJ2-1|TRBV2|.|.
TGTGCCAGCAGTGGGCCAGGAGACAATGAGCAGTTCTTC
CASSGPGDNEQFF
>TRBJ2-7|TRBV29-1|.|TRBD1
TGCAGCGTAGGGACAGCGGCCGAGCAGTACTTC
CSVGTAAEQYF
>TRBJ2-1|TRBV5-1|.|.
TGCGCCAGCAGCTTTCTGAATGAGCAGTTCTTC
CASSFLNEQFF
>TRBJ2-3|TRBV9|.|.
TGTGCCAGCAGCGTAGTAGCGGTAACAGATACGCAGTATTTT
CASSVVAVTDTQYF
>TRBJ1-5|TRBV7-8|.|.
TGTGCCAGCAGCTTAGCGAGGAGTGTGTCCCAGCATTTT
CASSLARSVSQHF
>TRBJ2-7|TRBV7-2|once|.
TGTGCCAGCAGCTTAGGCTCTGGCGAGCAGTACTTC
CASSLGSGEQYF
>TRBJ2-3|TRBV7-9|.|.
TGTGCCAGCAGCTCGAGGGATACGCAGTATTTT
CASSSRDTQYF
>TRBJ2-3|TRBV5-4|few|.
TGTGCCAGCAGCCCGACCGGGTTCAGGGGCAACACAGATACGCAGTATTTT
CASSPTGFRGNTDTQYF
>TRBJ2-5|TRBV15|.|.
TGTGCCACCAGCAGAGGTGGGGCTCTGGAGACCCAGTACTTC
CATSRGGALETQYF
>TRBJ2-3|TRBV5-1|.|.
TGCGCCAGTTGGTCCCAACCCACAGATACGCAGTATTTT
CASWSQPTDTQYF
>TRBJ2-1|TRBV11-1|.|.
TGTGCCAGCAGCTTCGCAAGATACAATGAGCAGTTCTTC
CASSFARYNEQFF
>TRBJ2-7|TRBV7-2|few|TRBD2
TGTGCCAGCAGCTGGGGACTAGCGGGAAACGACGAGCAGTACTTC
CASSWGLAGNDEQYF
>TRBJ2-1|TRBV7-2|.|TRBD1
TGTGCCAGCAGCTTAGCACCCGGGACAGCATCCTACAATGAGCAGTTCTTC
CASSLAPGTASYNEQFF